This T cell receptor beta chain stems from a study of T cell responses to AZD1222 COVID-19 vaccine (TCRdb year 2021). As for the study more broadly: AZD1222 recipients given second doses at about 4 weeks or at about 12 weeks were pooled, since spike-specific TCR depth and breadth were not found to differ between the two schedules. Trial participants were enrolled into age subgroups of 18-55, 56-69 and 70-plus years, which contained roughly 150, 30 and 60 TCR-sequenced participants, respectively. A total of just over 230 trial participants underwent TCR sequencing, of whom 200 to 220 had received two doses of AZD1222 and about 25 had received two doses of the MenACWY control vaccine.

Summary of the overall study and its limitations: No day 14 peak-response samples were available, so repertoires were characterized only after the peak T cell response. Vaccine-associated CD4 TCRs spanned the whole spike protein, with dominant responses in regions 160-218 and 743-854. Reportedly, almost half of the unique spike-specific TCRs recognized epitopes lying outside the regions that are mutated in the B.1.351 and B.1.1.7 variants. After two AZD1222 doses, spike-specific TCR breadth and depth were significantly higher than at day 0 and than in MenACWY recipients. Most participants were white British and females outnumbered males, and the authors suggested that clonal diversity may have been underestimated. Conclusions about previously exposed vaccinees were limited because only six or seven AZD1222 recipients were SARS-CoV-2 seropositive at baseline. In the small 56-69-year group, the increase in depth fell short of significance, most likely because of low power.

The CDR3 regions of human TCRbeta chains were subjected to immunosequencing. The authors processed their data as follows. TCRs in the repertoires were matched against a reference library of SARS-CoV-2-specific TCRs that had been generated with the MIRA antigen-specificity platform. Breadth meant the fraction of unique TCRs that were SARS-CoV-2-associated, whereas depth meant the fraction of total T cells that were SARS-CoV-2-associated. Using the MIRA data, every spike-specific TCR was mapped to the spike region that the TCR reacted to and assigned to either a CD4 or a CD8 class. Log10-transformed breadth and depth values were compared by one-way ANOVA with Sidak's multiple comparisons tests. TCRdb holds this immuneACCESS table with in-frame rearrangements only. Some clones are missing; in checked studies, unresolved V genes explain under half, and the rest has no known cause. V and J calls and clone size are those listed in that table; D and trimming were worked out from the DNA. Counted in this sample were around 66,000 clones; roughly 90% of them appeared once. Around 16% of the sample belongs to the ten largest clones.

CDR1 and CDR2 (MDHEN, SYDVKM) derive from the germline V gene. The CDR3 contains 11 residues, cysteine and phenylalanine counted. Kept here is only the CDR3 DNA, which spans 33 bases and is read in frame from base 1. With regard to this clone: There is no known antigen for this receptor. One junction end does not reproduce the germline sequence, and a read error may be involved.

What this sample's time point label stands for: baseline before first vaccination. Samples from vaccinated people were obtained from the UK trials COV001 and COV002, which included a single-blind randomized controlled phase 2/3 trial of AZD1222 (ChAdOx1 nCoV-19) in healthy adults. For TCRbeta chain sequencing, PBMC samples were collected from trial participants at day 0 and at day 28 after the second dose. This chain is built from TRBV28 and TRBJ2-5; the junction holds 8 bases that match TRBD1. The material sequenced was peripheral blood, taken on day 0 of AZD1222 vaccination. This TCR was recovered from an adult in good health. The CDR3 region has the sequence CASSFRQGPHF. The DNA is as follows: TGTGCCAGCAGTTTCCGACAGGGGCCCCACTTC.